Below are 26 T cell receptor beta chains sequenced from a single sample in a study of untreated major depressive disorder. Study-level results: TRBV05-01 (Vbeta 5.1) usage was higher in CD4+ T cells of depressed patients than controls.

The protocol was immunoSEQ multiplex PCR, while the TCRdb copy is restricted to in-frame clones and leaves out a portion. The profile shows approximately 13,000 clones, about nine tenths of them singletons. These receptors have no known antigen. Sequencing input: CD4+ T cells from PBMCs. The source of these receptors is a woman aged 30 to 39 with major depressive disorder.

The chain combines TRBV5-1 with TRBJ2-7; 11 bases fit TRBD1. V lost 4 bases, J lost 4 bases, and 4 bases stayed unmatched. Germline V gene sequence: CDR1 SGHRS, CDR2 YFSETQ. The CDR3 runs to 14 residues. The CDR3 DNA is TGCGCCAGCAGCCGGGACAGGGGGAATTACGAGCAGTACTTC. This gives the protein CASSRDRGNYEQYF. Full variable domain (remainder filled in from reference TRBV5-1 and TRBJ2-7): KAGVTQTPRYLIKTRGQQVTLSCSPISGHRSVSWYQQTPGQGLQFLFEYFSETQRNKGNFPGRFSGRQFSNSRSEMNVSTLELGDSALYLCASSRDRGNYEQYFGPGTRLTVT.

The V call is TRBV30, the J call TRBJ1-2; no clear D. The CDR3 totals 13 residues. Germline lookup yields CDR1 GTSNPN and CDR2 SVGIG (reference sequence). Trimming stripped 1 base from V and 8 bases from J, with 14 bases between. CDR3 DNA: TGTGCCTGGAGTGGTTGGGTTAAACTCGGCTACACCTTC. This encodes CAWSGWVKLGYTF.

This rearrangement joins TRBV5-5 to TRBJ1-2, with D unresolved. This CDR3 has 11 amino acids. Germline-derived CDR1 and CDR2 are SGHKS and YYEKEE (reference sequence). Trimming shortened V by 3 bases and J by 2 bases, and 2 bases separated the two germline ends. CDR3 in amino acids: CASSSNYGYTF. The CDR3 bases are TGTGCCAGCAGCTCGAACTATGGCTACACCTTC.

In this sample, this clone turned up a few times. V and J are TRBV29-1 and TRBJ1-1; D ambiguous. The V gene's germline CDR1 is SQVTM and CDR2 ANQGSEA. CDR3 length: 13 amino acids. Trimming removed 2 bases at V and 2 bases at J, with 9 bases between. The CDR3: CSVEWRVNTEAFF. The CDR3 nucleotides are TGCAGCGTTGAATGGCGGGTCAACACTGAAGCTTTCTTT.

V and J are TRBV2 and TRBJ2-5, with D unclear. V shed 6 bases and J shed 1 base, with 12 bases lying between them. Germline V gene sequence: CDR1 SNHLY, CDR2 FYNNEI. There are 14 residues in the CDR3. CDR3 sequence reads: CASSRSPFQETQYF. The CDR3 coding sequence is TGTGCCAGCAGCCGAAGCCCTTTCCAAGAGACCCAGTACTTC.

This clone was counted a single time. This chain joins TRBV4-3 and TRBJ1-4; D gene ambiguous. The CDR3 runs to 15 residues. Germline-derived CDR1 and CDR2 are LGHNA and YSLEER. V dropped 0 bases and J dropped 2 bases, with 7 bases sitting between them. As DNA, the CDR3 is TGCGCCAGCAGCCAAGAAAGGGAGACTAATGAAAAACTGTTTTTT. Translating gives CASSQERETNEKLFF.

The chain is built from TRBV5-1 and TRBJ2-7, with D maybe TRBD2 (5 bases). V was cut by 2 bases and J by 2 bases, with 11 bases left in between. The length of the CDR3 is 14 residues. CDR1 is SGHRS and CDR2 is YFSETQ in the germline V gene. CDR3 DNA: TGCGCCAGCAGCTTAGGAGGTAGAGCCTACGAGCAGTACTTC. This sequence encodes CASSLGGRAYEQYF.

The rearrangement links TRBV5-8 to TRBJ2-4; 10 positions match TRBD1. CDR3 length: 15 amino acids. Germline CDR1 and CDR2: SGHTS and YDEGEE. J lost 6 bases, V lost 4 bases, and 7 bases had no gene match. The CDR3 coding sequence is TGTGCCAGCAGCGTAACCGGGACAGGGGCAAACATTCAGTACTTC. Protein sequence: CASSVTGTGANIQYF.

The chain combines TRBV6-5 with TRBJ2-1; D may match TRBD1 or TRBD2 (5 bases each). This CDR3 spans 12 amino acids. Deletions cut 8 bases from V and 4 bases from J, with 9 bases between. Germline loops: CDR1 MNHEY, CDR2 SVGAGI. Here the CDR3 DNA reads TGTGCCAGCGGGGGAATTTACAATGAGCAGTTCTTC. Translating gives CASGGIYNEQFF.

The chain recombines TRBV29-1 with TRBJ2-3, with 7 bases matching TRBD2. V was pared by 7 bases and J by 5 bases, with 9 bases of the junction left unmatched. This CDR3 spans 13 amino acids. CDR1 is SQVTM, CDR2 ANQGSEA, per germline. CDR3 loop: CSGRENLKDTQYF. CDR3 sequence (DNA): TGCAGCGGGCGGGAGAACCTAAAAGATACGCAGTATTTT.

This clone occurred a few times. The chain recombines TRBV2 with TRBJ2-7; D unresolved. CDR3 length: 11 amino acids. Germline V lookup: CDR1 SNHLY, CDR2 FYNNEI. Trimming shortened V by 4 bases and J by 2 bases, and 3 bases separated the two germline ends. CDR3 in DNA: TGTGCCAGCAGTGTAACCTACGAGCAGTACTTC. Protein product: CASSVTYEQYF.

J is TRBJ1-5 and V is TRBV7-6, with D perhaps TRBD1 (6 bases). V gave up 1 base and J gave up 5 bases, with 12 bases separating them. The CDR3 length is 15 residues. Germline lookup yields CDR1 SGHVS and CDR2 FNYEAQ. The DNA of the CDR3 is TGTGCCAGCAGCTTAGAGGGGGGGTCGGATCAGCCCCAGCATTTT. Protein product: CASSLEGGSDQPQHF.

This clone was recorded a few times. The V call is TRBV19, the J call TRBJ2-5; weak D call: TRBD1 (6 bases). Germline V gene data show CDR1 as LNHDA and CDR2 as SQIVND (reference sequence). CDR3 length equals 13 residues. V was clipped by 6 bases and J by 2 bases, with 10 bases between them. The CDR3 DNA reads as TGTGCCAGTAGCGTTGGACAGCAAGAGACCCAGTACTTC. This translates into CASSVGQQETQYF.

J is TRBJ1-2 and V is TRBV11-2; the match to TRBD1 covers 11 bases. V was clipped by 4 bases and J by 3 bases; unmatched bases: 1. The CDR3 has 14 amino acids. Germline V lookup: CDR1 SGHAT, CDR2 FQNNGV. The DNA for the CDR3 is TGTGCCAGCAGCTGGACAGGGGGCGACTATGGCTACACCTTC. Protein: CASSWTGGDYGYTF.

The chain couples TRBV25-1 to TRBJ1-2, with D perhaps matching TRBD1 (6 bases). Looked up from germline, CDR1 is MGHDK and CDR2 is SYGVNS. This CDR3 is built from 12 residues. V dropped 9 bases and J dropped 5 bases, with 13 bases sitting between them. The DNA of the CDR3 is TGTGCCAGTTACAGGGAAGGGTATGGCTACACCTTC. As protein: CASYREGYGYTF.

The V and J genes are TRBV5-1 and TRBJ2-1; D is ambiguous. The V end lost 4 bases, the J end lost 4 bases, and 12 bases lay between the germline ends. Per germline, CDR1 SGHRS and CDR2 YFSETQ. CDR3 length: 14 residues. As DNA, the CDR3 is TGCGCCAGCAGCCCCGGGTCCTCTTACAATGAGCAGTTCTTC. This translates into CASSPGSSYNEQFF.

This rearrangement joins TRBV5-6 to TRBJ2-5; TRBD1 aligns across 9 bases. Germline V gene sequence: CDR1 SGHDT, CDR2 YYEEEE. The CDR3 contains 14 residues. V lost 4 bases to trimming and J lost 5 bases; unmatched junction nucleotides: 6. The CDR3 DNA reads as TGTGCCAGCAGCGGAACAGGGGGCCATGAGACCCAGTACTTC. It specifies CASSGTGGHETQYF.

This chain joins TRBV7-2 and TRBJ2-1, with a weak D call TRBD1 (5 bases). Trimming stripped 4 bases from V and 0 bases from J, with 10 bases between. Per germline, CDR1 SGHTA and CDR2 FQGNSA. The CDR3 runs 15 residues. The chain's CDR3 is CASSYTGTSYNEQFF. For the CDR3, the DNA is TGTGCCAGCAGCTACACAGGTACCTCCTACAATGAGCAGTTCTTC.

The rearrangement links TRBV11-2 to TRBJ2-3, with D perhaps TRBD2 (7 bases). V lost 5 bases and J 3 bases, leaving 21 bases between the germline ends. Per the germline V gene, CDR1 is SGHAT and CDR2 is FQNNGV. The CDR3 has 17 amino acids. CDR3 residues: CASSGGGGRVLTDTQYF. The CDR3 DNA follows: TGTGCCAGCAGCGGCGGGGGCGGGAGAGTGTTGACAGATACGCAGTATTTT. Based on the CDR3 plus reference TRBV11-2 and TRBJ2-3, the full variable domain is EAGVAQSPRYKIIEKRQSVAFWCNPISGHATLYWYQQILGQGPKLLIQFQNNGVVDDSQLPKDRFSAERLKGVDSTLKIQPAKLEDSAVYLCASSGGGGRVLTDTQYFGPGTRLTVL.

The chain combines TRBV7-2 with TRBJ2-1; 10 bases align to TRBD2. The CDR3 is 16 amino acids. Germline assignment: CDR1 SGHTA and CDR2 FQGNSA. With 4 bases clipped from V and 2 bases from J, the junction kept 5 bases outside the gene matches. CDR3 coding DNA: TGTGCCAGCAGCTCGTTAGCGGGAGGTCCCTACAATGAGCAGTTCTTC. Its translation is CASSSLAGGPYNEQFF.

The chain is built from TRBV25-1 and TRBJ1-2; D perhaps matches TRBD1 (5 bases). Deletions cut 3 bases from V and 6 bases from J, with 20 bases between. This CDR3 contains 16 residues. The V gene's germline CDR1 is MGHDK and CDR2 SYGVNS. The CDR3 region is CASSDPREGSRDGYTF. DNA of the CDR3: TGTGCCAGCAGTGACCCTAGGGAGGGGAGTAGGGATGGCTACACCTTC.

The rearrangement uses TRBV2 and TRBJ2-7; 13 positions match TRBD2. CDR3 size: 14 residues. The V segment lost 10 bases and the J segment 4 bases; nucleotides outside the gene matches: 7. Germline V CDR1 and CDR2: SNHLY, FYNNEI. The CDR3 region is CATGLAGEVYEQYF. The CDR3 DNA reads as TGTGCCACCGGACTAGCGGGAGAGGTTTACGAGCAGTACTTC.

This clone was observed a single time. The chain carries TRBV19 and TRBJ2-2; 13 nucleotides line up with TRBD2. The CDR3 extends over 15 amino acids. Germline V gives CDR1 LNHDA, CDR2 SQIVND (reference sequence). V lost 7 bases, J lost 4 bases, and 3 bases stayed unmatched. The CDR3 sequence: CASNRLAGGTGELFF. CDR3 nucleotides: TGTGCCAGTAATCGACTAGCGGGAGGCACCGGGGAGCTGTTTTTT.

The CDR3 here is CASSSGLAGGWETQYF. The CDR3 nucleotides are TGCGCCAGCAGCTCGGGACTAGCGGGAGGTTGGGAGACCCAGTACTTC. The chain links TRBV5-1 to TRBJ2-5, with TRBD2 identical over 15 bases. Germline V gene sequence: CDR1 SGHRS, CDR2 YFSETQ. CDR3 length equals 16 residues. V shed 3 bases and J 5 bases; nucleotides not matched to a gene: 5.

The V and J genes are TRBV30 and TRBJ1-3; D ambiguous. The CDR3 covers 12 residues. The V end was cut by 7 bases, the J end by 7 bases, with 14 bases between. Looked up from germline, CDR1 is GTSNPN and CDR2 is SVGIG (reference sequence). The CDR3 DNA follows: TGTGCCTTACTCGGGTTAAGGAACACCATATATTTT. Residues: CALLGLRNTIYF.

The CDR3 spells CASSPLRGTEAFF. The DNA of the CDR3 is TGTGCCAGTAGTCCCCTCCGGGGGACTGAAGCTTTCTTT. The chain is built from TRBV19 and TRBJ1-1; TRBD1 might be the D (5 bases). V was shortened by 5 bases and J by 5 bases, with 12 bases between the two germline ends. Per the germline V gene, CDR1 is LNHDA and CDR2 is SQIVND (reference sequence). CDR3 length: 13 residues.